Below are 29 T cell receptor beta chains sequenced from a single sample in a study of patients and donors after allogeneic stem cell transplantation. TCRdb reprocessed the RT-PCR reads via MiXCR and lists one record per CDR3 protein. The table includes roughly 880,000 distinct CDR3 sequences, about a sixth detected once. Sequencing was done on a sample of blood, either unsorted or a sorted T cell fraction (not recorded which). The source of these receptors is a human donor who was either an allogeneic HSCT recipient or a stem cell or donor lymphocyte infusion donor (not recorded which). It is not recorded whose cells these are; they may come from a transplant donor.

This clonotype was observed many times. The CDR3 nucleotides are TGTGCCAGCAGTTTTAACTCTGGAAACACCATATATTTT. Protein sequence: CASSFNSGNTIYF. The rearrangement joins TRBV27 to TRBJ1-3; D is uncertain. The CDR3 consists of 13 residues. Germline V gives CDR1 MNHEY, CDR2 SMNVEV (reference sequence). V was clipped by 3 bases and J by 0 bases, with 3 bases between them.

The chain links TRBV30 to TRBJ2-4; 13 nucleotides align to TRBD2. J gave up 3 bases and V 5 bases, and 4 bases lay outside the gene matches. CDR3 length equals 15 residues. Germline values: CDR1 GTSNPN, CDR2 SVGIG (reference sequence). The CDR3 DNA follows: TGTGCCTGGGGGGGGACTAGCGGGAACAAAAACATTCAGTACTTC. Translating gives CAWGGTSGNKNIQYF.

Written as DNA, the CDR3 is TGTGCCAGCAGTGGGCCAGGGGATGTGTATGGCTACACCTTC. Its protein is CASSGPGDVYGYTF. The chain links TRBV6-1 to TRBJ1-2, with D perhaps TRBD1 (6 bases). The germline V gene has CDR1 MNHNS and CDR2 SASEGT. Trimming left V 4 bases short and J 5 bases short, with 14 bases between. There are 14 residues in the CDR3.

The chain employs TRBV20-1 and TRBJ2-7; possible D gene TRBD2, 6 bases. The CDR3 length is 13 residues. Trimming left V 1 base short and J 0 bases short, with 7 bases between. Germline values: CDR1 DFQATT, CDR2 SNEGSKA (reference sequence). CDR3 in DNA: TGCAGTGCTAGAGGTAGCGGCTCCTACGAGCAGTACTTC. Translating it yields CSARGSGSYEQYF.

This clonotype turned up a few times. This rearrangement joins TRBV12-3 or TRBV12-4 to TRBJ1-1, with D possibly being TRBD1 (6 bases). Trimming took 3 bases from V and 4 from J, leaving 12 bases between them. This CDR3 has 14 residues. DNA of the CDR3: TGTGCCAGCAGTTTGACCAGGGGAAGCACTGAAGCTTTCTTT. Its translation: CASSLTRGSTEAFF.

This clonotype was seen only a few times. The chain combines TRBV12-3 or TRBV12-4 with TRBJ1-4; TRBD1 matches 8 bases. The CDR3 runs to 14 residues. Germline trimming cut 5 bases from V and 8 bases from J; bases unmatched to any gene: 7. The CDR3: CASSGTGREEKLFF. Written as DNA, the CDR3 is TGTGCCAGCAGTGGGACAGGAAGGGAGGAAAAACTGTTTTTT.

V is TRBV9 and J is TRBJ2-1; D not resolved. V was clipped by 0 bases and J by 5 bases, with 6 bases between them. Per germline, CDR1 SGDLS and CDR2 YYNGEE. The CDR3 loop spans 13 amino acids. The CDR3 nucleotides are TGTGCCAGCAGCGTAGGACCTCACAATGAGCAGTTCTTC. Its protein product is CASSVGPHNEQFF.

The V and J genes are TRBV20-1 and TRBJ2-3; 9 positions match TRBD1. V was pared by 5 bases and J by 2 bases, with 8 bases of the junction left unmatched. Germline V gives CDR1 DFQATT, CDR2 SNEGSKA (reference sequence). The CDR3 covers 15 residues. The DNA for the CDR3 is TGCAGTGCTCCACCGGGACAGGGTTTCACAGATACGCAGTATTTT. Translating it yields CSAPPGQGFTDTQYF.

This chain links TRBV9 with TRBJ2-1, with D tentatively TRBD1 (6 bases). Germline assignment: CDR1 SGDLS and CDR2 YYNGEE. The CDR3 spans 16 residues. The V end was cut by 3 bases, the J end by 1 base, with 14 bases between. As DNA, the CDR3 is TGTGCCAGCAGCGCCCAGACAGGCGAATCCTACAATGAGCAGTTCTTC. Encoded protein: CASSAQTGESYNEQFF.

This clonotype was seen ten or more times. The V gene is TRBV12-3 or TRBV12-4, the J gene TRBJ1-2; D gene uncertain. The CDR3 consists of 12 residues. V lost 2 bases and J lost 8, with 9 bases in between. CDR3 sequence (DNA): TGTGCCAGCAGTTTAAACAGCCTAGGCTACACCTTC. Translation: CASSLNSLGYTF.

This sequence joins TRBV20-1 and TRBJ1-2; TRBD1 might be the D (6 bases). The CDR3 contains 17 residues. V lost 2 bases and J 5 bases, leaving 24 bases between the germline ends. Germline V gene data show CDR1 as DFQATT and CDR2 as SNEGSKA (reference sequence). The CDR3 spells CSARPPIQGPETYGYTF. Written as DNA, the CDR3 is TGCAGTGCTAGACCTCCAATCCAGGGGCCTGAAACGTATGGCTACACCTTC.

This clonotype was found a few times. V usage is TRBV20-1 and J usage is TRBJ1-1, with D uncertain. From germline, CDR1 is DFQATT and CDR2 SNEGSKA (reference sequence). V was clipped by 5 bases and J by 0 bases, with 13 bases between them. The CDR3 consists of 14 residues. Written as DNA, the CDR3 is TGCAGTGCTGTGGCGATGCGGGTGAACACTGAAGCTTTCTTT. Its protein product is CSAVAMRVNTEAFF.

This clonotype was counted between two and nine times. CDR3 region: CASRGPLANEQYF. The CDR3 DNA sequence: TGTGCCAGCAGAGGACCCCTGGCAAACGAGCAGTACTTC. The chain is built from TRBV12-3 or TRBV12-4 and TRBJ2-7; no clear D gene. This CDR3 has 13 residues. The ends were cut back, 6 bases at V and 5 bases at J, with 14 bases in the middle.

This clonotype was counted many times. The V call is TRBV25-1, the J call TRBJ2-3, with TRBD2 matching 9 bases. The V gene end was trimmed by 0 bases and the J gene end by 0 bases; junction bases not matched to a gene: 7. The V gene's germline CDR1 is MGHDK and CDR2 SYGVNS. The CDR3 loop spans 18 amino acids. The CDR3 DNA reads TGTGCCAGCAGTGAATATAGGATGCTAGCGGGGAGCACAGATACGCAGTATTTT. Amino acids: CASSEYRMLAGSTDTQYF.

The table lists this clonotype with a few counts. This rearrangement joins TRBV5-1 to TRBJ2-7; weak D call: TRBD2 (6 bases). The V gene's germline CDR1 is SGHRS and CDR2 YFSETQ. V lost 4 bases and J lost 2, with 16 bases in between. The length of the CDR3 is 15 residues. The CDR3 DNA sequence: TGCGCCAGCAGCGAGGGACTCGGCAGGGCCTACGAGCAGTACTTC. Amino acid sequence: CASSEGLGRAYEQYF.

Ten or more counts support this clonotype. The chain recombines TRBV12-3 or TRBV12-4 with TRBJ2-1; tentative D call: TRBD2 (6 bases). The CDR3 spans 16 residues. The germline V and J ends were trimmed by 6 bases and 8 bases, with 23 bases remaining between them. The CDR3 sequence is CASSRTLGLAVHEQFF. The CDR3, as DNA: TGTGCCAGCAGCCGAACACTGGGACTGGCCGTCCATGAGCAGTTCTTC.

This clonotype was picked up many times. The rearrangement joins TRBV5-1 to TRBJ2-2; D ambiguous. With 0 bases removed from V and 1 base from J, the gap between germline ends came to 4 bases. The CDR3 runs 14 residues. Germline CDR1 reads SGHRS; CDR2 reads YFSETQ. CDR3 in amino acids: CASSLVQNTGELFF. The CDR3 DNA reads TGCGCCAGCAGCTTGGTTCAGAACACCGGGGAGCTGTTTTTT.

The V gene is TRBV7-8, the J gene TRBJ2-7; D perhaps matches TRBD2 (6 bases). This CDR3 region has 15 residues. Per the germline V gene, CDR1 is SGHVS and CDR2 is FQNEAQ. V gave up 5 bases and J gave up 5 bases, with 19 bases separating them. The CDR3 DNA reads as TGTGCCAGCAGCCGAGGTCGGGGGTATGGTCACGAGCAGTACTTC. This sequence encodes CASSRGRGYGHEQYF.

This clonotype came up a few times. The V and J genes are TRBV10-3 and TRBJ1-3; D perhaps matches TRBD1 (5 bases). Germline V gene data show CDR1 as ENHRY and CDR2 as SYGVKD. Trimming removed 4 bases at V and 4 bases at J, with 14 bases between. This CDR3 has 15 residues. The CDR3 nucleotides read TGTGCCATCAGTGTACCCAGGGAAACAGGAAACACCATATATTTT. This gives the protein CAISVPRETGNTIYF.

This clonotype has just a few counts. The chain is built from TRBV6-1 and TRBJ2-3; possibly TRBD2 for D (5 bases). Germline CDR1 and CDR2: MNHNS and SASEGT. The CDR3 runs to 13 residues. Trimming shortened V by 6 bases and J by 3 bases, and 10 bases separated the two germline ends. The chain's CDR3 is CASRRAVTDTQYF. In nucleotides, the CDR3 is TGTGCCAGCAGGAGGGCTGTTACAGATACGCAGTATTTT.

CDR3 protein: CASSSGQTNEKLFF. The CDR3 bases are TGTGCCAGCAGCTCCGGACAAACTAATGAAAAACTGTTTTTT. The rearrangement joins TRBV7-9 to TRBJ1-4, with a tentative D call TRBD1 (5 bases). Trimming removed 4 bases at V and 1 base at J, with 7 bases between. Germline V gives CDR1 SEHNR, CDR2 FQNEAQ (reference sequence). This CDR3 region has 14 residues.

The chain joins TRBV20-1 to TRBJ2-1; D gene unclear. V lost 5 bases, J lost 5 bases, and 16 bases lay in between. Germline CDR1 DFQATT, CDR2 SNEGSKA (reference sequence). This CDR3 contains 14 residues. CDR3 loop: CSALPPTSNNEQFF. CDR3 bases: TGCAGTGCTTTACCCCCAACCTCTAACAATGAGCAGTTCTTC.

This clonotype was observed at least ten times. The gene calls are TRBV20-1 and TRBJ2-2; D perhaps matches TRBD1 (5 bases). The CDR3 totals 14 residues. The germline CDR1 and CDR2 sequences are DFQATT and SNEGSKA (reference sequence). V lost 1 base and J lost 2, with 8 bases in between. The CDR3 reads CSARVQGNTGELFF. The CDR3 bases are TGCAGTGCTAGAGTGCAGGGCAACACCGGGGAGCTGTTTTTT.

This clonotype was seen only a few times. The chain couples TRBV29-1 to TRBJ2-5, with D perhaps TRBD1 or TRBD2 (6 bases each). Trimming pared 7 bases from V and 1 base from J, leaving 16 bases between. This CDR3 comprises 14 residues. Germline V gene sequence: CDR1 SQVTM, CDR2 ANQGSEA. The CDR3 nucleotides read TGCAGCGCCCACACGGGGGCAGCCCAAGAGACCCAGTACTTC. This encodes CSAHTGAAQETQYF. Based on the CDR3 plus reference TRBV29-1 and TRBJ2-5, the full variable domain is SAVISQKPSRDICQRGTSLTIQCQVDSQVTMMFWYRQQPGQSLTLIATANQGSEATYESGFVIDKFPISRPNLTFSTLTVSNMSPEDSSIYLCSAHTGAAQETQYFGPGTRLLVL.

Concerning this clonotype itself: Its ends do not fully match the called genes, so a read error is possible. The V call is TRBV6-2 or TRBV6-3, the J call TRBJ2-1, with 8 nucleotides matching TRBD1. The CDR3 runs to 17 residues. Germline V gene sequence: CDR1 MNHEY, CDR2 SVGEGT. This CDR3 is CSSTRTHGQGSYNEQFF. In DNA form, the CDR3 reads TGTTCCAGCACCCGGACTCACGGACAGGGCTCCTACAATGAGCAGTTCTTC.

The chain is built from TRBV6-5 and TRBJ2-1; 7 bases are a match to TRBD2. Germline V CDR1 and CDR2: MNHEY, SVGAGI. Trimming at V came to 6 bases and at J to 6 bases, leaving 2 bases not matched to a gene. The CDR3 runs 12 residues. CDR3 coding DNA: TGTGCCAGCAGCGGGACTATCAATGAGCAGTTCTTC. Its protein is CASSGTINEQFF.

DNA for the CDR3: TGCGCCAGCAGCTTGGTTGGGGACGCGAGCTCTGGGGCCAACGTCCTGACTTTC. It translates to CASSLVGDASSGANVLTF. This chain joins TRBV5-1 and TRBJ2-6; possibly TRBD1 or TRBD2 for D (5 bases each). CDR3 length: 18 residues. Germline V gene sequence: CDR1 SGHRS, CDR2 YFSETQ. V was cut by 0 bases and J by 0 bases, with 13 bases left in between. Based on the CDR3 plus reference TRBV5-1 and TRBJ2-6, the full variable domain is KAGVTQTPRYLIKTRGQQVTLSCSPISGHRSVSWYQQTPGQGLQFLFEYFSETQRNKGNFPGRFSGRQFSNSRSEMNVSTLELGDSALYLCASSLVGDASSGANVLTFGAGSRLTVL.

Worth noting for this clonotype: A much larger clone lies one base from this, so it may be a read error. The chain couples TRBV12-3 or TRBV12-4 to TRBJ1-5, with D hard to call. CDR3 length equals 17 residues. Trimming removed 4 bases from V and 0 bases from J, with 16 bases in between. The CDR3, as DNA: TGTGCCAGCAGTTCTGGGTCAGGCCTATATAGCAATCAGCCCCAGCATTTT. Encoded protein: CASSSGSGLYSNQPQHF.

The chain joins TRBV5-1 to TRBJ2-1; D may be TRBD1 (6 bases). Trimming removed 4 bases at V and 12 bases at J, with 14 bases between. Germline assignment: CDR1 SGHRS and CDR2 YFSETQ. This CDR3 is 12 amino acids long. DNA of the CDR3: TGCGCCAGCAGCGGCCAGGGGATCGTGCAGTTCTTC. Encoded protein: CASSGQGIVQFF.